Listed here is a single T cell receptor beta chain. Its antigen is unidentified. The PCR employed 60 Vbeta primers together with 13 Jbeta primers. Clones were sequenced by immunoSEQ multiplex PCR, and TCRdb holds only the in-frame ones, with some missing. In the table there are 120,000 or so clones, over 65% of which are singletons. These data belong to a study of cytomegalovirus exposure and HLA in healthy donors. Overall study results and limits: Among the most significant clusters, several appeared linked to common viral pathogens in a later analysis. It was taken for granted in presence/absence analyses that sequencing depth across donors was roughly uniform.

From germline, CDR1 is SGHAT and CDR2 FQNNGV. This CDR3 comprises 17 residues. Trimming left V 2 bases short and J 0 bases short, with 17 bases between. This clonotype originated in a man younger than 40 in good health and CMV-seronegative. Sequencing used PBMCs. The rearrangement links TRBV11-2 to TRBJ2-7; a weak D match, TRBD2 (6 bases). As DNA, the CDR3 is TGTGCCAGCAGCTTAAAAAGAGCGGGTCCCATCTCCTACGAGCAGTACTTC. Translated, it gives CASSLKRAGPISYEQYF.